Sequencing of this T cell receptor (beta chain) was carried out in a study of cytomegalovirus exposure and HLA in healthy donors. Findings and limits, study-wide: The investigators catalogued some 160 TCR beta chains as cytomegalovirus-associated. According to reports, the classifier identified cytomegalovirus status with high specificity and sensitivity. After further analysis at a later stage, under 20,000 TCR beta sequences were associated with HLA alleles at 0.05 false discovery rate.

PCR used 60 Vbeta primers and 13 Jbeta primers. Sequencing was performed with immunoSEQ multiplex PCR; in TCRdb, only in-frame clones are kept and a portion is missing. The sample carries 100,000 to 150,000 clones, 78% recorded once. Germline CDR1 is SGDLS and CDR2 is YYNGEE. The V and J ends lost 5 bases and 5 bases, in that order; junction bases with no gene match: 8. The CDR3 totals 16 residues. Of note for this clone: Its target is not known.

The chain couples TRBV9 to TRBJ2-2; TRBD2 agrees at 11 bases. Sequencing was carried out using PBMCs. This clonotype was sampled from a man younger than 40 in good health and CMV-seropositive. The CDR3 loop reads CASRPGLAGSTGELFF. The CDR3 region has the DNA TGTGCCAGCAGGCCTGGACTAGCGGGTTCGACCGGGGAGCTGTTTTTT.